The entry that follows covers one T cell receptor beta chain sequence. What it recognizes is unknown. The record originates from a study of Ad26.COV2.S vaccination and SARS-CoV-2 variants. The data were produced by immunoSEQ multiplex PCR, yet TCRdb's version contains in-frame clones alone and is incomplete. The sample has 85,000 to 95,000 clones, more than 65% seen once. Study outcomes and limitations: Among vaccine recipients, spike-specific TCR breadth exceeded that of placebo recipients.

The sample was peripheral blood, taken after recovery from COVID-19. The sequence was obtained from a human donor who had recovered from COVID-19.

CDR3 sequence reads: CASSLTSGRNEQFF. DNA of the CDR3: TGTGCCAGCAGCTTAACTAGCGGCCGCAATGAGCAGTTCTTC. V and J are TRBV7-9 and TRBJ2-1; 8 bases are a match to TRBD2. Trimming cost V 2 bases and J 6 bases; bases outside gene matches: 3. The CDR3 runs 14 residues. Germline V lookup: CDR1 SEHNR, CDR2 FQNEAQ (reference sequence).